The 10 T cell receptor beta chains reported below all come from one sample, sequenced in a study of T cell responses to AZD1222 COVID-19 vaccine. Clones were sequenced by immunoSEQ multiplex PCR, and TCRdb holds only the in-frame ones, with some missing. This table has around 85,000 clones, 70% to 90% appearing once. The sequencing used peripheral blood, collected on day 0 of AZD1222 vaccination. The receptors here all came from an adult in good health.

The chain uses TRBV29-1 and TRBJ2-5; 12 bases agree with TRBD2. Germline CDR1 reads SQVTM; CDR2 reads ANQGSEA. Trimming at V came to 1 base and at J to 4 bases, leaving 16 bases not matched to a gene. The CDR3 has 19 residues. The CDR3 DNA follows: TGCAGCGTTGAAGCCCAGGCGCCTAGCGGGAGGGAGTTGCGAGAGACCCAGTACTTC. As protein: CSVEAQAPSGRELRETQYF.

The chain carries TRBV7-9 and TRBJ1-3; D ambiguous. The germline CDR1 and CDR2 sequences are SEHNR and FQNEAQ (reference sequence). This CDR3 has 14 amino acids. The V end lost 5 bases, the J end lost 0 bases, and 8 bases lay between the germline ends. This chain's CDR3 is CASSRHGSGNTIYF. For the CDR3, the DNA is TGTGCCAGCAGCCGACATGGCTCTGGAAACACCATATATTTT.

This clone appeared once. V is TRBV19 and J is TRBJ2-5; D call uncertain. The CDR3 has 14 residues. CDR1 is LNHDA, CDR2 SQIVND, per germline (reference sequence). V dropped 1 base and J dropped 4 bases, with 10 bases sitting between them. DNA of the CDR3: TGTGCCAGTAGTATAGCAGGCCGCCGAGAGACCCAGTACTTC. Its protein product is CASSIAGRRETQYF.

The chain employs TRBV6-5 and TRBJ2-7, with D tentatively TRBD1 (5 bases). The CDR3 covers 15 residues. Germline loops: CDR1 MNHEY, CDR2 SVGAGI. V gave up 4 bases and J gave up 7 bases, with 20 bases separating them. The CDR3 DNA reads TGTGCCAGCAGTTTGGGGTTGGCCCAGGGCTCAGAGCAGTACTTC. Its protein product is CASSLGLAQGSEQYF.

This sequence joins TRBV7-2 and TRBJ1-4, with TRBD1 identical over 8 bases. The CDR3 contains 13 residues. J gave up 8 bases and V 3 bases, and 2 bases lay outside the gene matches. The V gene's germline CDR1 is SGHTA and CDR2 FQGNSA. CDR3: CASSFGQGEKLFF. The CDR3 nucleotides read TGTGCCAGCAGCTTCGGACAGGGAGAAAAACTGTTTTTT.

This clone is a singleton in its sample. The genes are TRBV5-4 and TRBJ2-1, with 8 positions matching TRBD2. Trimming cost V 6 bases and J 7 bases; bases outside gene matches: 9. The CDR3 consists of 14 residues. From germline, CDR1 is SGHNT and CDR2 YYREEE (reference sequence). The CDR3 sequence: CASTNRLARNEQFF. CDR3 sequence (DNA): TGTGCCAGCACCAATCGACTAGCGAGGAATGAGCAGTTCTTC.

The chain couples TRBV7-2 to TRBJ2-7; possibly TRBD1 for D (6 bases). In germline, CDR1 is SGHTA, CDR2 FQGNSA. The CDR3 contains 14 residues. Deletions cut 8 bases from V and 4 bases from J, with 18 bases between. The CDR3 protein is CASGRRDTIYEQYF. Here the CDR3 DNA reads TGTGCCAGCGGCCGCCGGGACACAATATACGAGCAGTACTTC.

The chain is built from TRBV30 and TRBJ2-5; D remains unclear. Germline CDR1 GTSNPN, CDR2 SVGIG (reference sequence). Trimming left V 2 bases short and J 0 bases short, with 10 bases between. The CDR3 runs 14 residues. DNA of the CDR3: TGTGCCTGGAGTAGGATAGGGAACCAAGAGACCCAGTACTTC. It codes for CAWSRIGNQETQYF.

This clone has only one observation. The chain joins TRBV7-9 to TRBJ2-7, with D hard to call. V lost 1 base and J lost 7, with 5 bases in between. There are 11 residues in the CDR3. Germline V gives CDR1 SEHNR, CDR2 FQNEAQ (reference sequence). For the CDR3, the DNA is TGTGCCAGCAGCTTAGATGGGGAGCAGTACTTC. Protein: CASSLDGEQYF.

This clone was observed a handful of times. CDR3 loop: CAWSIQGTYGYTF. The CDR3 bases are TGTGCCTGGAGTATTCAGGGAACCTATGGCTACACCTTC. J is TRBJ1-2 and V is TRBV30, with D possibly TRBD1 on 5 matching bases. From germline, CDR1 is GTSNPN and CDR2 SVGIG (reference sequence). There are 13 residues in the CDR3. V lost 2 bases and J lost 4, with 11 bases in between.